The 20 T cell receptor beta chains in this list originate from one sample, sequenced in a study of CD8 T cells in Susac syndrome. The RNA, about 0.5 to 1 ug, was put through reverse transcription using random hexamers. TCRdb re-derived calls from the immunoSEQ multiplex PCR reads in MiXCR, one entry per CDR3 protein. The repertoire holds 400,000 to 550,000 distinct CDR3 sequences, with around 85% as singletons. Source material: CD8+ T cells from PBMCs. The source of these receptors is a human donor with multiple sclerosis.

This clonotype turned up a few times. The chain is built from TRBV4-1 and TRBJ2-7, with TRBD1 matching 8 bases. The V gene's germline CDR1 is MGHRA and CDR2 YSYEKL. V lost 4 bases to trimming and J lost 5 bases; unmatched junction nucleotides: 7. CDR3 length equals 14 residues. The CDR3 region is CASSPETGVHEQYF. CDR3 DNA sequence: TGCGCCAGCAGCCCCGAGACAGGGGTCCACGAGCAGTACTTC.

The chain couples TRBV20-1 to TRBJ2-5, with TRBD2 matching over 7 bases. The CDR3 extends over 16 amino acids. The germline V gene has CDR1 DFQATT and CDR2 SNEGSKA (reference sequence). The J segment lost 1 base and the V segment lost 0 bases, leaving 8 bases of the junction unmatched. CDR3 loop: CSARDSQRGFQETQYF. The CDR3 DNA sequence: TGCAGTGCTAGAGATAGCCAGCGGGGCTTCCAAGAGACCCAGTACTTC.

The rearrangement joins TRBV20-1 to TRBJ1-3; D might be TRBD1 (6 bases). Trimming removed 4 bases from V and 0 bases from J, with 7 bases in between. The CDR3 has 13 amino acids. Germline CDR1 DFQATT, CDR2 SNEGSKA (reference sequence). The CDR3 loop is CSATGDSGNTIYF. The CDR3 region has the DNA TGCAGTGCTACAGGGGACTCTGGAAACACCATATATTTT.

The rearrangement uses TRBV5-1 and TRBJ2-7, with D unclear. CDR3 length equals 14 residues. CDR1 is SGHRS, CDR2 YFSETQ, per germline. The V end lost 4 bases, the J end lost 3 bases, and 14 bases lay between the germline ends. Here the CDR3 DNA reads TGCGCCAGCAGCCCGGCCGGCGTCGTCTACGAGCAGTACTTC. It yields the protein CASSPAGVVYEQYF.

The CDR3 sequence is CASGWGQLYGYTF. DNA of the CDR3: TGTGCTAGTGGTTGGGGACAGCTTTATGGCTACACCTTC. V usage is TRBV12-5 and J usage is TRBJ1-2; TRBD1 agrees at 7 bases. With 4 bases clipped from V and 5 bases from J, the junction kept 4 bases outside the gene matches. The CDR3 is 13 residues long. The germline V gene encodes CDR1 LGHNT and CDR2 FRNRAP.

The chain is built from TRBV4-2 and TRBJ2-2; D unresolved. The CDR3 loop spans 12 amino acids. Germline V CDR1 and CDR2: LGHNA, YNFKEQ. Trimming stripped 0 bases from V and 9 bases from J, with 5 bases between. The CDR3 is CASSQDVRELFF. CDR3 bases: TGTGCCAGCAGCCAAGATGTTAGGGAGCTGTTTTTT.

The rearrangement uses TRBV12-3 or TRBV12-4 and TRBJ2-7; D perhaps matches TRBD1 (5 bases). The V and J ends lost 0 bases and 6 bases respectively, with 12 bases between them. The CDR3 runs to 14 residues. The CDR3: CASSLARAGLEQYF. The CDR3 DNA is TGTGCCAGCAGTTTAGCGCGAGCAGGGCTCGAGCAGTACTTC.

The chain is built from TRBV20-1 and TRBJ2-3, with D possibly TRBD2 on 5 matching bases. The CDR3 spans 13 residues. V lost 1 base, J lost 9 bases, and 14 bases lay in between. Per the germline V gene, CDR1 is DFQATT and CDR2 is SNEGSKA (reference sequence). The CDR3 bases are TGCAGTGCTAGAGGCGGACTGCCTGACACGCAGTATTTT. It specifies CSARGGLPDTQYF.

The genes are TRBV5-4 and TRBJ2-3; the match to TRBD1 covers 9 bases. With 3 bases clipped from V and 3 bases from J, the junction kept 5 bases outside the gene matches. The CDR3 is made up of 15 amino acids. Germline V gene lookup returns CDR1 SGHNT and CDR2 YYREEE (reference sequence). The CDR3 spells CASSWGTGSTDTQYF. Written as DNA, the CDR3 is TGTGCCAGCAGCTGGGGGACAGGGAGTACAGATACGCAGTATTTT.

This clonotype is a singleton in its sample. The chain has TRBV28 and TRBJ1-1, with 7 bases lining up with TRBD1. Germline V gives CDR1 MDHEN, CDR2 SYDVKM. The trim removed 6 bases at V and 10 bases at J, leaving 17 bases unmatched. The CDR3 has 15 residues. As DNA, the CDR3 is TGTGCCAGCAGCTTTATGGGGTGGACAGGAGAGGCAGCTTTCTTT. It codes for CASSFMGWTGEAAFF.

This clonotype was counted once. It is likely a read error, because the conserved phenylalanine at the end of the CDR3 is missing. The chain joins TRBV10-3 to TRBJ2-5; 10 bases match TRBD2. Germline CDR1 is ENHRY and CDR2 is SYGVKD. The CDR3 covers 16 residues. Unmatched junction bases numbered 5, after V lost 3 bases and J lost 1 base. Here the CDR3 reads CAISDSLAGAQETQYL. CDR3 coding DNA: TGTGCCATCAGTGACAGCCTAGCGGGGGCCCAAGAGACCCAGTACCTC.

This sequence joins TRBV10-3 and TRBJ1-1; D not certain. This CDR3 region has 13 residues. The V end lost 0 bases, the J end lost 4 bases, and 6 bases lay between the germline ends. Per germline, CDR1 ENHRY and CDR2 SYGVKD. CDR3 in amino acids: CAISESGFTEAFF. CDR3 in DNA: TGTGCCATCAGTGAGTCGGGGTTCACTGAAGCTTTCTTT.

The rearrangement links TRBV27 to TRBJ2-2, with D maybe TRBD1 (6 bases). Trimming cost V 3 bases and J 1 base, with 9 bases left between them. Germline values: CDR1 MNHEY, CDR2 SMNVEV (reference sequence). The CDR3 has 15 amino acids. The CDR3 spells CASSFGQMNTGELFF. CDR3 in DNA: TGTGCCAGCAGTTTTGGACAGATGAACACCGGGGAGCTGTTTTTT.

The chain couples TRBV6-1 to TRBJ2-1; D tentatively fits TRBD1 or TRBD2 (5 bases each). This CDR3 comprises 15 residues. Germline CDR1 MNHNS, CDR2 SASEGT. With 1 base removed from V and 9 bases from J, the gap between germline ends came to 16 bases. CDR3 nucleotides: TGTGCCAGCAGTGAAGGGGCAGGGACGGGTACTGAGCAGTTCTTC. The encoded protein is CASSEGAGTGTEQFF.

V and J are TRBV5-5 and TRBJ2-5, with D possibly being TRBD1 or TRBD2 (5 bases each). Trimming stripped 1 base from V and 2 bases from J, with 15 bases between. The germline CDR1 and CDR2 sequences are SGHKS and YYEKEE (reference sequence). The CDR3 is 16 amino acids. CDR3 region: CASSLMGPGAQETQYF. In DNA form, the CDR3 reads TGTGCCAGCAGCTTGATGGGTCCCGGGGCACAAGAGACCCAGTACTTC.

This chain links TRBV2 with TRBJ1-2; D is perhaps TRBD1 (5 bases). From germline, CDR1 is SNHLY and CDR2 FYNNEI. The CDR3 runs to 14 residues. The V gene lost 3 bases and the J gene lost 3 bases, with 11 bases spanning the gap. In DNA form, the CDR3 reads TGTGCCAGCAGTGAGGGCAGGGAGGACTATGGCTACACCTTC. This sequence encodes CASSEGREDYGYTF.

CDR3 nucleotides: TGTGCCAGCAGTCCCCCCCCTCTAGCGGCACGCACAGATACGCAGTATTTT. It is translated as CASSPPPLAARTDTQYF. The chain combines TRBV12-3 or TRBV12-4 with TRBJ2-3, with 7 positions matching TRBD2. CDR3 length: 17 amino acids. Trimming at V came to 5 bases and at J to 1 base, leaving 12 bases not matched to a gene.

This sequence joins TRBV28 and TRBJ2-7; D not certain. Germline loops: CDR1 MDHEN, CDR2 SYDVKM. This CDR3 contains 13 residues. With 8 bases removed from V and 1 base from J, the gap between germline ends came to 12 bases. The CDR3 nucleotides are TGTGCCAGCGTGGACGGAGTTTCCTACGAGCAGTACTTC. Translated, it gives CASVDGVSYEQYF.

The chain joins TRBV4-1 to TRBJ2-7; D gene unclear. Germline V gives CDR1 MGHRA, CDR2 YSYEKL. CDR3 length equals 15 residues. Trimming stripped 0 bases from V and 4 bases from J, with 13 bases between. DNA of the CDR3: TGCGCCAGCAGCCAAGAGGCCCCAGTCACGTACGAGCAGTACTTC. Protein sequence: CASSQEAPVTYEQYF.

This clonotype appeared once. The rearrangement joins TRBV12-3 or TRBV12-4 to TRBJ1-2, with D uncertain. V was pared by 3 bases and J by 5 bases, with 10 bases between. The CDR3 runs to 13 residues. Here the CDR3 reads CASSFGVKYGYTF. CDR3 in DNA: TGTGCCAGCAGTTTCGGGGTAAAGTATGGCTACACCTTC.